This T cell receptor beta chain was observed in a study of cytomegalovirus exposure and HLA in healthy donors (TCRdb year 2017). In terms of the full investigation: According to an earlier analysis of a few hundred of the donors, some 180 million T cells yielded 100 million or so unique TCR beta sequences and about 300 Gb of sequence data. To study patterns of TCR occurrence, a later analysis re-analyzed previously published TCR beta repertoires from 650 to 750 donors and added high-resolution HLA genotyping. All discovery cohort repertoires had been generated using a single sequencing platform. Donor age, sex, ethnicity and CMV serostatus were compiled together with the repertoire data. The study profiled the T cell repertoires of 500 to 800 subjects by immunosequencing and related them to cytomegalovirus serostatus. Besides the first cohort of under 700 subjects, a separate validation cohort made up of around 120 different subjects was used. The study was designed to test whether signatures of past pathogen exposure could be identified by cataloging public T cell receptors. High-throughput TCR immunosequencing, statistical association of individual TCRs with disease status, and machine learning were combined to predict cytomegalovirus infection status. Among roughly 370 genotyped donors of the cohort, an average of 235,054 unique TCR beta nucleotide sequences were sequenced per donor, roughly 20% of them non-productive. About five DR-DQ haplotypes were treated as single units for association and clustering because of strong linkage in the cohort. An earlier analysis of 500 to 750 of the donors applied high-throughput TCR beta sequencing to assess whether each TCR beta V gene segment acted as functional or pseudogenic. Rather than using new phenotypic data, the later analysis identified candidate immune exposures from TCR beta sequences and from how often those sequences occurred across donors. Typing coverage differed by locus: A, B, C, DRB1 and DQB1 were typed in about 620-630 donors, DQA1 in 522, DPA1 in approximately 600, and DPB1 in about 450. Of the roughly 390 genotyped donors, 75% to 85% were placed in the genetic ancestry cluster associated with self-reported Caucasian donors. Both class I and class II loci were covered by HLA typing, at four-digit resolution. Roughly 300 gigabases of sequencing data and approximately 85 million unique TCR sequences were included in an early release covering about 600 HLA-typed donors. A later genetic analysis used genome-wide SNP genotypes for about 55% of the 666 donors, treating that subset as a discovery cohort. Overall study outcomes, separate from this receptor: The classifier was reported to diagnose cytomegalovirus status with high specificity and sensitivity in both the original cohort and the validation cohort. Correlated functional status among segregating V segments might be attributable to linkage disequilibrium, but an unknown experimental factor could not be ruled out. A few of the identified cytomegalovirus-associated TCR beta chains were confirmed in vitro to be specific for cytomegalovirus antigens. V-gene and J-gene trimming of TCR beta chains was associated with a missense DCLRE1C variant in a later genetic analysis, and the association was replicated in an independent cohort. Strong co-occurrence of HLA alleles, especially DR and DQ, made assigning TCR associations to individual alleles difficult. According to a later analysis, most CMV-associated TCR beta chains appeared to be HLA-restricted, and the HLA associations seemed to be driven largely by CMV exposure. A further reported finding was that TCR beta sequences accurately predicted the HLA-A and HLA-B alleles for most subjects in the first cohort. The cohort was sequenced for TCR beta chains only, and without alpha or paired-chain data the features that could be detected were limited. Presence/absence analyses assumed roughly uniform sequencing depth across donors, an assumption that may not hold. Specific HLA alleles were associated with over 15,000 TCR beta sequences at a false discovery rate of 0.05 in a later analysis. For the cohort, immune exposure information was limited to CMV serostatus. The sequencing pipeline was judged likely to have produced a cluster of highly shared sequence variants as a technical artifact. A later analysis reported that several top co-occurrence clusters appeared linked to parvovirus B19, influenza, CMV and Epstein-Barr virus. Because some donors lacked HLA typing at each locus, the association tests relied only on the typed subset. Roughly 17 rarely observed V segments, including chromosome 9 orphons, were excluded from the earlier analysis of just under 600 of the donors because counts were too low. A later analysis found that TCR association rates varied across HLA loci, with DRB1 alleles showing the most associated TCRs and HLA-C alleles the fewest. In a later analysis, HLA-associated TCR beta chains were found to be more clonally expanded and to have lower generation probabilities than equally common non-associated chains. According to the authors, the approach could potentially be generalized to other disease states and immunological phenotypes. While some public TCRs were present in many individuals, most TCR sequences turned up only very rarely across donors. Some IMGT-functional V segments, including TRBV6-2 and TRBV6-3, could not be distinguished by the 87-base-pair reads and were therefore excluded. The study gave a list of 150 to 200 TCR beta chains associated with cytomegalovirus. A later genetic analysis reported fewer N-insertions in productive TCRs among donors in an Asian-associated ancestry cluster than the roughly 720-donor mean. An earlier analysis of several hundred of the donors showed that most TCR beta V segments appeared in productive rearrangements either about 90% or about 30% of the time, which broadly matched IMGT annotations.

The germline V gene (reference sequence) supplies CDR1 GTSNPN and CDR2 SVGIG. The CDR3 holds 14 amino acids from the cysteine to the phenylalanine. The kept DNA is CDR3 alone, 42 bases in frame from the first base. V was cut back by 0 bases and J by 4 bases, leaving a gap of 11 bases between them. Remarks on this clone: Which antigen it targets is not known. Per-nucleotide qualities are absent, and no much larger clonotype sits a single base away.

In total, approximately 690 healthy bone marrow donors made up the cohort. Cohort members were all nominally healthy when sampled, although unrecorded immune exposures were likely present. The donor tested CMV seropositive, placing the donor among the 289 seropositive members of the cohort. A peripheral blood sample was collected from each donor, and TCR beta sequencing was performed on peripheral blood mononuclear cells. The Qiagen DNeasy Blood Extraction Kit was used to extract genomic DNA from the blood cell samples. Library construction relied on the immunoSEQ multiplex PCR assay. For the multiplex PCR, a mixture combining 60 forward primers for TCR Vbeta segments and 13 reverse primers for TCR Jbeta segments was used. The CDR3 region of rearranged TCR beta genes was amplified from genomic DNA by a multiplex PCR assay. On the Illumina HiSeq System, the amplified TCR beta libraries were sequenced as 87-base-pair reads. The authors processed their data as follows. In a later analysis, approximately 74 million unique TCR beta chains were counted across the 500 to 850 repertoires, and roughly 11 million of these chains were shared by at least two donors. A nearest-neighbor algorithm error-corrected the raw reads and collapsed the reads into unique sequences, merging closely related sequences to remove PCR and sequencing errors. Alignment of CDR3 sequences to IMGT reference sequences was used to assign V, D and J gene segments. Each retained sequence needed at least a six-nucleotide match to both a V gene segment and a J gene segment. A rearrangement counted as productive if the CDR3 had no stop codons and remained in frame with V and J, and every other rearrangement counted as non-productive. CDR3 was defined according to IMGT convention as the region running from the second conserved V-encoded cysteine to the conserved J-encoded phenylalanine. Sequences without an unambiguous match to a single V gene segment were excluded from the earlier analysis of almost 600 of the donors. An earlier analysis of a few hundred of the donors called V segments functional above 56.7% productive rearrangements and segregating when the between-donor standard deviation exceeded 5%. A statistical classification framework was built to diagnose cytomegalovirus status from the catalog of TCR beta chain sequences. In a later analysis, V and J genes were assigned by comparing TCR nucleotide sequences against IMGT/GENE-DB human TR gene sequences. Using the TCRdist pipeline, a later analysis assigned CDR3 sequences along with most-parsimonious VDJ recombination scenarios. In a later analysis, every TCR beta chain was defined by the combination of its CDR3 amino acid sequence and its V-gene family, and reads without a unique V-gene family were dropped. As a way to deal with suspected cross-contamination and a sequencing artifact, a later analysis dropped nearly 600 nucleotide sequences that were highly shared and had low generation probability. In a later analysis, a clonal expansion index was calculated for each public chain from normalized within-repertoire ranks of inferred template counts. A later analysis computed generation probabilities with a VDJ recombination model fitted to out-of-frame rearrangements, and checked the results against IGoR. In a later analysis, TCR-TCR, TCR-HLA and TCR-CMV co-occurrence was scored with hypergeometric tests, and a repertoire-size bias correction was applied to TCR pairs. To estimate false discovery rates, a later analysis permuted the HLA or CMV assignments 20 times. In a later analysis, co-occurring TCRs were grouped using DBSCAN, and TCRdist sequence similarity was added for clustering within HLA-allele-positive subsets. Co-occurrence clustering excluded repertoires with fewer than 30,000 or more than 120,000 public chains, plus five with anomalous nucleotide sharing. The source is immuneACCESS, and TCRdb retained only in-frame sequences with V and J called. Part of the clones is not carried over; for the studies checked, unresolved V genes explain less than half of this, and the remainder is unexplained. The V and J calls and clone size are taken from that table; D and trimming were inferred from the DNA. The sample table records some 90,000 clones; about four fifths of these occur just once. The ten largest clones take up about 30% of the sample.

This clonotype originated in a man between 45 and 60 years old in good health and CMV-seropositive. Specimen: PBMCs. The chain joins TRBV30 to TRBJ2-3, and TRBD2 may be the D gene, going by 6 matching bases. The DNA sequence is given as TGTGCCTGGAGTGTGGGACTTCCCCCAGATACGCAGTATTTT. Its protein reads: CAWSVGLPPDTQYF.